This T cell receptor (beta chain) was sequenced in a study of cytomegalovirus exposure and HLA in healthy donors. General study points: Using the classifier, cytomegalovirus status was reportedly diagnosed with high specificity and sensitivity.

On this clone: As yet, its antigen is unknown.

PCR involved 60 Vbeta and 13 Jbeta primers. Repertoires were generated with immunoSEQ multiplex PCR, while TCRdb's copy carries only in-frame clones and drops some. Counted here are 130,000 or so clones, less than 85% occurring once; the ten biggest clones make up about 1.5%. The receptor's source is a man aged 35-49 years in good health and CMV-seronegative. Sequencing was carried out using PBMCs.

CDR3 protein: CASSMWSEAGNQPQHF. CDR3 nucleotide sequence: TGTGCCAGTAGTATGTGGTCAGAGGCGGGCAATCAGCCCCAGCATTTT. The chain links TRBV19 to TRBJ1-5; D call uncertain. V lost 3 bases and J lost 2, with 14 bases in between. The germline V gene has CDR1 LNHDA and CDR2 SQIVND (reference sequence). CDR3 length: 16 residues.